The clone carrying this T cell receptor beta chain was seen many times. What it binds is not known. This sample is part of a study of CD8 T cells in ankylosing spondylitis. This CDR3 spans 18 amino acids. The germline V gene encodes CDR1 DFQATT and CDR2 SNEGSKA (reference sequence). V trimming: 6 bases; J trimming: 1 base; junction bases outside the gene matches: 9. Whole-study findings and limits: A motif in TCR beta, a set of roughly 8 highly homologous variants, appeared characteristic of ankylosing spondylitis blood. The authors found the disease-linked clones to be CD8+ and relatively rare in peripheral blood.

TCRdb analysed the 5' RACE reads with MiXCR anew, one entry per CDR3 protein. The sample has over 30,000 distinct CDR3 sequences; 15% to 20% are singletons. The sequence derives from a male donor with ankylosing spondylitis or in good health (not recorded which). The sequenced sample was blood. The chain employs TRBV20-1 and TRBJ2-1; 16 nucleotides align to TRBD2. CDR3 nucleotides: TGCAGTGCCCCCACGGGGACTAGCGGGGGGGCGTCCTACAATGAGCAGTTCTTC. Protein product: CSAPTGTSGGASYNEQFF.